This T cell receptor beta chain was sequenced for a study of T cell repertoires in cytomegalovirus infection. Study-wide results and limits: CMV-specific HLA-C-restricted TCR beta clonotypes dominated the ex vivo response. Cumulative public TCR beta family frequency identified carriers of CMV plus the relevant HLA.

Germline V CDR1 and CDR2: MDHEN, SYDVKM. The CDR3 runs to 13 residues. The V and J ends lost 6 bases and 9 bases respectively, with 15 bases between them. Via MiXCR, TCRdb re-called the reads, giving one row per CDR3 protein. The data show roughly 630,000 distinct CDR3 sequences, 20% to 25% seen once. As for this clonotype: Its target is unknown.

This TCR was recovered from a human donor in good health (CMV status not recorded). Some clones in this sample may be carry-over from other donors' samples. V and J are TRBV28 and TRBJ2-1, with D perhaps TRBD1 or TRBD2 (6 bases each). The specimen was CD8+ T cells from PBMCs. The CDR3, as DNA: TGTGCCAGCAGCCCCCCGGGGGCCATTGAGCAGTTCTTC. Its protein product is CASSPPGAIEQFF.